The source of this T cell receptor (beta chain) is a study of blood T cell repertoires in COVID-19. Assignment of participants to cohorts was predicated upon participant-reported clinical history. This table comes from immunoSEQ multiplex PCR, and its TCRdb copy is limited to in-frame clones, with some not included. The sample contains 390,000 or so clones, about 87% of which appear only once. The source is a woman in her forties or fifties who had recovered from COVID-19. The sample taken for sequencing was PBMCs or T cells enriched from blood (not recorded which).

The CDR3 DNA follows: TGTGCCAGCAGCTTCGGCGGTTCCTACGAGCAGTACTTC. This gives the protein CASSFGGSYEQYF. The V gene is TRBV7-9, the J gene TRBJ2-7; D is undetermined. The V gene lost 3 bases and the J gene lost 1 base, with 7 bases spanning the gap. The CDR3 runs to 13 residues. The germline V gene has CDR1 SEHNR and CDR2 FQNEAQ (reference sequence).